This T cell receptor (beta chain) is from a study of shared clonotypes between healthy human individuals. Overall study findings and caveats: Naive subsets typically showed greater estimated richness than memory subsets. The study found lower generation probabilities in non-shared clonotypes than in those shared by all four donors.

Comment on this clone: Its antigen is undetermined.

Generated by immunoSEQ multiplex PCR, the TCRdb table keeps only in-frame clones and is missing some. The data hold about 2.1 million clones, with 85% to 95% observed a single time. Germline CDR1 reads ENHRY; CDR2 reads SYGVKD. V gave up 6 bases and J gave up 5 bases; unmatched junction bases: 6. CDR3 length equals 14 residues. Terminally differentiated effector memory CD45RA+ cells were excluded from the naive CD8 cells, which were CD45RO-negative and positively selected for CCR7. Donors were healthy HIV-negative adults without recent acute infections or vaccinations. The source of this sequence is a man aged 18-30 years in good health. Some clones in this sample may be carry-over from other donors' samples. Sequenced sample: naive CD8+ T cells from PBMCs. V and J are TRBV10-3 and TRBJ2-4; 8 nucleotides align to TRBD2. This chain's CDR3 is CAISGAGAENIQYF. The CDR3 coding sequence is TGTGCCATCAGCGGAGCGGGAGCGGAAAACATTCAGTACTTC.